This T cell receptor beta chain was sequenced during a study of shared clonotypes between healthy human individuals (TCRdb year 2020). With respect to the entire study: A couple of women and a few men aged 18 to 49 years were included in the cohort. The study deeply sequenced blood TCR repertoires of about 5 healthy adults to estimate repertoire size and the extent of clonotype sharing between individuals. Libraries were prepared and TCR repertoires were sequenced by different laboratories using diverse techniques, in order to increase sequencing depth and limit assay-specific biases. Leukapheresis yielded between about 0.9 and 9.5 billion PBMCs per donor. For each donor, three plates each were used for CD4 naive and CD4 memory, two plates were used for CD8 naive, and one plate was used for CD8 memory. Overall study results and their limits: The small number of donors limited the genetic and exposure-history diversity represented. Rarefaction of sorted-subset datasets indicated incomplete sequencing despite the large sequencing depth. Only blood was sampled, and tissue TCR repertoires likely differ from those in blood. Compared with non-shared clonotypes, clonotypes shared by all four sorted-subset donors had higher generation probabilities. Pairwise subsampling indicated that sequencing depth was expected to affect the degree of clonotype sharing among donors. Roughly 5% of naive CD4, more than 3% of naive CD8, around 2.3% of memory CD4, and 0.35% to 0.5% of memory CD8 clonotypes were shared across a few donors. Naive subsets generally had larger estimated clonotype richness than memory subsets did.

Donors were healthy HIV-negative adults with no recently reported acute infections or vaccinations. Only Caucasian adults living in Nashville, Tennessee, USA were represented among the donors. CD4+ T cells were enriched through magnetic negative selection, after which naive cells were positively selected on CD45RA and the remaining negative fraction served as the memory subset. Blood was collected by leukapheresis, and PBMCs were isolated by Ficoll-Histopaque density gradient centrifugation and then cryopreserved in liquid nitrogen vapor phase. Analytical flow cytometry was used to check the purity and quantity of every magnetically sorted T cell population. Genomic DNA was isolated from every sorted fraction and measured by UV absorbance on a Nanodrop 2000c. Counted from cysteine to phenylalanine, this CDR3 has 14 amino acids. The only DNA kept is the CDR3, 42 bases in frame from the first base. The junction shows trimming of 5 bases on V and 2 bases on J, and the gene matches do not reach 2 bases of it. CDR1 and CDR2 are read off the germline V gene as LGHNA and YNFKEQ.

Turning to this clone: The antigen it recognizes is unknown. Nothing much larger sits one base from this clone, and base qualities are not available.

TCR CDR3 regions were amplified from genomic DNA by multiplex PCR using the deep immunoSEQ assay. For each cell subset, the extracted genomic DNA was distributed evenly across all wells of several immunoSEQ 96-well plates, and each plate served as one replicate. Each replicate PCR for sorted subsets received around 0.2 ug genomic DNA, equal to around 32,000 T cell genomes. Purified libraries were measured with a Qubit 3.0 fluorometer, size-checked on a Bioanalyzer 2100, and measured again with the KAPA Library Quantification kit. Each immunoSEQ 96-well plate was sequenced on its own single-read 150-cycle Illumina NextSeq 550 flow cell. Per the authors' processing: Because only junctional sequences without quality scores were contained in the immunoSEQ output, filtering matching that applied to full-length reads could not be performed. To assign V/J genes and CDR3, sequences were annotated against IMGT germline references using PyIR, a Python wrapper for IgBLAST v1.9. Reads were filtered out if the reads had weak V/J assignments (E-value above 1e-6), no CDR3, stop codons, out-of-frame junctions, or ambiguous translated residues. A V3J clonotype was defined by an identical inferred V gene, J gene, and CDR3 amino acid sequence. Percentage overlap between repertoires was calculated by dividing the number of shared unique clonotypes by the size of the smaller repertoire. Repertoire richness was assessed with RTK rarefaction, the Chao1 estimator, and Recon v2.1 estimates of unobserved clonotypes. Generation probabilities for all TCRbeta clonotypes obtained by the gDNA method from a few donors were computed using OLGA. The clones in this table, taken by TCRdb from immuneACCESS, are in-frame only. Not every clone is retained; where verified, under half of the shortfall comes from an unresolved V gene, and the cause of the rest is unknown. V and J calls and clone size follow that table, whereas D and trimming were derived from the DNA. Present in this sample are roughly 1 million clones, 70% to 80% of which were seen just once. About 1.5% of the sample lies in the top ten.

Recombination connected TRBV4-2 to TRBJ2-1; 8 central nucleotides agree with TRBD2. The source is a man aged 18-30 years in good health. Input material: memory CD4+ T cells sorted from blood. The cell subset or site label here, explained by the study, means: CD45RA-negative fraction. CDR3 sequence: CASSGLAAYNEQFF. The sequenced DNA is TGTGCCAGCAGCGGACTAGCCGCCTACAATGAGCAGTTCTTC.